This is a list of T cell receptor beta chains from one sample in a study of T-cell memory formation after mild COVID-19. MiXCR, applied by TCRdb to the 5' RACE reads, yields one record per CDR3 protein. The sample has roughly 150,000 distinct CDR3 sequences; roughly 13% are singletons. The sequencing sample was made of PBMCs or a T cell subset sorted from them (not recorded which). These receptors all come from an adult woman who had mild COVID-19 (a few samples of this study predate the infection). Cell type and time point are not known. Each CDR3 is given with its conserved first and last residue. Size is stated for part of the rows, as once, few or many counts, or as a class when the clone is expanded.

clone size | V gene | CDR3 protein
NA | TRBV13 | CASSLGVQPQHF
medium-sized | TRBV5-5 | CASSSQGTEAFF
few | TRBV19 | CASTLLAGATDTQYF
NA | TRBV20-1 | CSDFDRLNTEAFF
NA | TRBV5-1 | CASSPTGGAPQPQHF
NA | TRBV5-4 | CASSLGLGGYEQYF
many | TRBV7-2 | CASSRGGYSAETQYF
few | TRBV5-6 | CASSLEDSLDGYTF
NA | TRBV12-3/TRBV12-4 | CASSLFSPGLAGDEQFF
few | TRBV4-3 | CASSQSGNTEAFF
few | TRBV9 | CASSVASGGEEQFF
NA | TRBV4-3 | CASSQELAGVSFTDTGELFF
many | TRBV4-2 | CASSQEGGADTQYF
few | TRBV7-9 | CASRKLMEGTDTQYF
many | TRBV7-9 | CASSGAPGLKGNEQYF
few | TRBV24-1 | CATSDYGLVSYEQYF
NA | TRBV7-9 | CASSALQGVNEKLFF
NA | TRBV29-1 | CSVEILGQGADNEQFF
NA | TRBV2 | CASSEVEDKVTYEQYF
NA | TRBV9 | CASSPSGTSGNTIYF
NA | TRBV4-2 | CASSQEGLPHEQYF
few | TRBV6-5 | CASGFSSYEQYF
few | TRBV7-3 | CASSLMASGINEQFF
NA | TRBV3-1 | CASSQDRDRPSYEQYF
NA | TRBV5-1 | CASSLEAGPVSSTGELFF
NA | TRBV4-1 | CASSQPVRGQGHFDSSTDTQYF
NA | TRBV5-1 | CASSPGEGYEQYF
NA | TRBV2 | CASSEGRYMNTEAFF
NA | TRBV20-1 | CSARGQGQALNQPQHF
NA | TRBV4-3 | CASSLGTGRDEQFF
NA | TRBV7-9 | CASSLNTGTGEQYF
NA | TRBV30 | CAWRPGLATSDTQYF
many | TRBV20-1 | CSASPTSRGEQFF
few | TRBV25-1 | CASSEIGTSKFF
few | TRBV27 | CASSFQGGYNQPQHF
few | TRBV3-1 | CASSQGLWSTDTQYF
few | TRBV29-1 | CSVELGGGWYNEQFF
few | TRBV12-3/TRBV12-4 | CASSLAGLWAARVFNEQFF
NA | TRBV30 | CAWRGVGGTEAFF
few | TRBV18 | CASSPYRGYEQYF
NA | TRBV20-1 | CSAGGTRTYNEQFF
few | TRBV6-2/TRBV6-3 | CASSYSLSLGEQFF
NA | TRBV5-6 | CASSLAGSLGEKSYNEQFF
once | TRBV27 | CASSFGLYYEQYF
few | TRBV4-3 | CASSQGTSGSRDEQFF
few | TRBV19 | CASSNMYEQYF
NA | TRBV24-1 | CATSDRWGGGYTF
many | TRBV4-3 | CASSQDLVPGLAGELYEQYF
NA | TRBV19 | CASSKTGYGTEAFF
NA | TRBV10-3 | CAISEGRALNEKLFF
NA | TRBV15 | CATSRDSRSYNEQFF
few | TRBV29-1 | CSVEDLGTLNTEAFF